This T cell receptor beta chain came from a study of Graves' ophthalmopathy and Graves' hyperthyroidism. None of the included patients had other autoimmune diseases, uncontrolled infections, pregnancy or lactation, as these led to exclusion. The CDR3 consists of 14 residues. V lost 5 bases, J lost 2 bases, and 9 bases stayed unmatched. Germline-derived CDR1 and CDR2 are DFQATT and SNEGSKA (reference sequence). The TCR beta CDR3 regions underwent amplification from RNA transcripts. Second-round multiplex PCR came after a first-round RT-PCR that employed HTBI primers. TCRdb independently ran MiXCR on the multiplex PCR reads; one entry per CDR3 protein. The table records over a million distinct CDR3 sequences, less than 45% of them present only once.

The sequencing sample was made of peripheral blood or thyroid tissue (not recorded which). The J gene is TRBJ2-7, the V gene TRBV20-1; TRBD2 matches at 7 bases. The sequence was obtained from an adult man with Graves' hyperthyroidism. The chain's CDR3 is CSAHLGGKTYEQYF. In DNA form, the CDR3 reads TGCAGTGCTCACCTCGGGGGGAAGACCTACGAGCAGTACTTC.